This T cell receptor (beta chain) was documented in a study of cytomegalovirus exposure and HLA in healthy donors. On the study more broadly: The same platform as the approximately 670 first-cohort repertoires was used for the 120 validation repertoires, a later analysis reported.

Overall study findings and caveats: In vitro testing confirmed three CMV-associated chains as specific for CMV antigens. Across donors, most TCRs were seen rarely, yet some public ones were widespread. The classifier reportedly diagnosed cytomegalovirus status with high sensitivity and specificity.

V lost 3 bases, J lost 5 bases, and 9 bases lay in between. CDR3 length: 13 amino acids. CDR1 is SGHVS, CDR2 FQNEAQ, per germline. Sequencing was performed with immunoSEQ multiplex PCR; in TCRdb, only in-frame clones are kept and a portion is missing. The repertoire holds more than 140,000 clones, with 70% to 90% as singletons. Concerning this clone: Its antigen is not identified.

The V gene is TRBV7-8, the J gene TRBJ2-3; TRBD2 might be the D (5 bases). Sequenced sample: PBMCs. The clonotype comes from a woman between 18 and 29 years old in good health and CMV-seropositive. The CDR3 region has the DNA TGTGCCAGCAGCTTCGTTGAGGGAGATACGCAGTATTTT. Translated, it gives CASSFVEGDTQYF.